The 12 T cell receptor beta chains in this list originate from one sample, sequenced in a study of T cell responses to AZD1222 COVID-19 vaccine. Only in-frame clones appear in the TCRdb table, and some are missing; sequencing was by immunoSEQ multiplex PCR. The table lists tens of thousands of clones, roughly 83% of them singletons. The source material was peripheral blood, sampled 28 days after the second AZD1222 dose. The receptors come from an adult who received the AZD1222 COVID-19 vaccine.

The gene calls are TRBV19 and TRBJ1-2; 7 positions agree with TRBD1. Germline CDR1 and CDR2: LNHDA and SQIVND (reference sequence). CDR3 size: 13 residues. The J segment lost 4 bases and the V segment lost 9 bases, leaving 8 bases of the junction unmatched. CDR3 amino acids: CASTETGIYGYTF. In DNA, the CDR3 is TGTGCCAGCACTGAGACAGGGATCTATGGCTACACCTTC.

The rearrangement links TRBV10-3 to TRBJ2-7; 7 bases map to TRBD1. This CDR3 is built from 13 residues. The V gene's germline CDR1 is ENHRY and CDR2 SYGVKD. V shed 7 bases and J 3 bases; nucleotides not matched to a gene: 6. DNA for the CDR3: TGTGCCATCAATCAGAGACAGGGCTACGAGCAGTACTTC. It is translated as CAINQRQGYEQYF.

The V and J genes are TRBV6-5 and TRBJ2-7; tentatively, D is TRBD2 (5 bases). Germline V gene lookup returns CDR1 MNHEY and CDR2 SVGAGI. V shed 7 bases and J shed 2 bases, with 18 bases lying between them. CDR3 length: 15 amino acids. The DNA for the CDR3 is TGTGCCAGCACCACGGGGTTACTTGCTACCTACGAGCAGTACTTC. It encodes CASTTGLLATYEQYF.

The V gene is TRBV9, the J gene TRBJ2-2; D gene unclear. CDR3 size: 12 residues. V gave up 4 bases and J gave up 3 bases, with 4 bases separating them. Germline-derived CDR1 and CDR2 are SGDLS and YYNGEE. For the CDR3, the DNA is TGTGCCAGCAGCCACTACACCGGGGAGCTGTTTTTT. Translation: CASSHYTGELFF.

In this sample, this clone turned up once. The chain carries TRBV12-3 or TRBV12-4 and TRBJ2-1, with D perhaps matching TRBD1 or TRBD2 (5 bases each). The V end was cut by 3 bases, the J end by 8 bases, with 8 bases between. CDR3 size: 12 residues. The CDR3 reads CASSFLGDEQFF. CDR3 nucleotides: TGTGCCAGCAGTTTTCTGGGGGATGAGCAGTTCTTC.

The chain combines TRBV19 with TRBJ1-2, with TRBD1 matching over 9 bases. J was trimmed by 4 bases and V by 4 bases; bases with no gene match: 4. Germline V CDR1 and CDR2: LNHDA, SQIVND (reference sequence). The CDR3 is made up of 14 amino acids. The CDR3 region is CASSKEGQGYGYTF. DNA for the CDR3: TGTGCCAGTAGTAAAGAGGGACAGGGCTATGGCTACACCTTC. The full variable domain, in which reference TRBV19 and TRBJ1-2 provide the parts outside the CDR3, is DGGITQSPKYLFRKEGQNVTLSCEQNLNHDAMYWYRQDPGQGLRLIYYSQIVNDFQKGDIAEGYSVSREKKESFPLTVTSAQKNPTAFYLCASSKEGQGYGYTFGSGTRLTVV.

The chain is built from TRBV27 and TRBJ2-5; 9 positions agree with TRBD2. Germline V gene lookup returns CDR1 MNHEY and CDR2 SMNVEV (reference sequence). J lost 0 bases, V lost 3 bases, and 5 bases had no gene match. There are 16 residues in the CDR3. The CDR3 nucleotides read TGTGCCAGCAGTTTTCTAGCGGGGACAGACCAAGAGACCCAGTACTTC. Translated: CASSFLAGTDQETQYF.

This chain uses TRBV14 with TRBJ1-4; 7 nucleotides match TRBD1. V dropped 2 bases and J dropped 0; count of bases not matched to a gene: 9. Germline CDR1 SGHDN, CDR2 FVKESK. The CDR3 extends over 18 amino acids. The CDR3 sequence: CASSQTGTVPATNEKLFF. The DNA for the CDR3 is TGTGCCAGCAGCCAAACCGGGACAGTCCCTGCAACTAATGAAAAACTGTTTTTT. The variable domain in full, completed from reference TRBV14 and TRBJ1-4, reads EAGVTQFPSHSVIEKGQTVTLRCDPISGHDNLYWYRRVMGKEIKFLLHFVKESKQDESGMPNNRFLAERTGGTYSTLKVQPAELEDSGVYFCASSQTGTVPATNEKLFFGSGTQLSVL.

This rearrangement joins TRBV5-4 to TRBJ2-1, with TRBD1 matching 10 bases. V lost 4 bases, J lost 8 bases, and 3 bases stayed unmatched. The CDR3 is 13 amino acids. Germline CDR1 reads SGHNT; CDR2 reads YYREEE (reference sequence). The CDR3 nucleotides read TGTGCCAGCAGCCGACAGGGGGCGGATGAGCAGTTCTTC. Protein product: CASSRQGADEQFF.

V usage is TRBV29-1 and J usage is TRBJ1-1, with a possible D match to TRBD1 (6 bases). Per germline, CDR1 SQVTM and CDR2 ANQGSEA. The CDR3 is 12 amino acids. Trimming took 6 bases from V and 5 from J, leaving 13 bases between them. CDR3 residues: CSVKKGDTEAFF. The DNA for the CDR3 is TGCAGCGTAAAAAAGGGGGATACTGAAGCTTTCTTT.

The CDR3 sequence: CASSRVRDTWTADTQYF. The CDR3 DNA follows: TGTGCCAGCAGCAGAGTCCGGGACACCTGGACGGCAGATACGCAGTATTTT. V usage is TRBV7-2 and J usage is TRBJ2-3, with D possibly TRBD1 on 6 matching bases. The CDR3 covers 17 residues. V shed 5 bases and J shed 4 bases, with 22 bases lying between them. The germline V gene encodes CDR1 SGHTA and CDR2 FQGNSA.

This rearrangement joins TRBV20-1 to TRBJ2-7; TRBD2 matches at 9 bases. CDR3 size: 14 residues. V shed 3 bases and J 6 bases; nucleotides not matched to a gene: 9. Germline V gene data show CDR1 as DFQATT and CDR2 as SNEGSKA (reference sequence). In DNA, the CDR3 is TGCAGTGCTAGTCGTCTTAGCGGGAGCCTCGAGCAGTACTTC. Protein sequence: CSASRLSGSLEQYF.